These T cell receptor beta chains were read from a single sample in a study of Ad26.COV2.S vaccination and SARS-CoV-2 variants. This table comes from immunoSEQ multiplex PCR, and its TCRdb copy is limited to in-frame clones, with some not included. The sample has more than 400,000 clones, 90% seen once; the top ten hold roughly 3.9%. The sequencing used peripheral blood, collected in a trial of Ad26.COV2.S vaccine versus placebo. These receptors all stem from a person aged 18-65 years who received the Ad26.COV2.S COVID-19 vaccine or a placebo. CDR3s include the opening cysteine and the closing phenylalanine or tryptophan.

V gene: TRBV5-4; J gene: TRBJ2-5; CDR3 protein: CASSLGAGLYQETQYF
V gene: TRBV30; J gene: TRBJ1-2; CDR3 protein: CAWRPPRGWYGYTF
V gene: TRBV27; J gene: TRBJ1-1; CDR3 protein: CASSLSARTEAFF
V gene: TRBV29-1; J gene: TRBJ1-2; CDR3 protein: CSVEDRRKANYGYTF
V gene: TRBV11-2; J gene: TRBJ2-1; CDR3 protein: CASSPPTWSGSSNEQFF
V gene: TRBV28; J gene: TRBJ1-1; CDR3 protein: CASSATGAIIEAFF
V gene: TRBV12-5; J gene: TRBJ2-1; CDR3 protein: CASGKAVASGSYNEQFF
V gene: TRBV5-5; J gene: TRBJ2-3; CDR3 protein: CASSDTPTDTQYF
V gene: TRBV20-1; J gene: TRBJ2-7; CDR3 protein: CSASGASGILAYEQYF
V gene: TRBV15; J gene: TRBJ2-4; CDR3 protein: CATSREPPSGAHFLKNIQYF
V gene: TRBV5-6; J gene: TRBJ2-7; CDR3 protein: CASSFSAGPYEQYF
V gene: TRBV30; J gene: TRBJ1-2; CDR3 protein: CAWSTGQGLGGYTF
V gene: TRBV6-2/TRBV6-3; J gene: TRBJ1-2; CDR3 protein: CASSYMAGRRYGYTF
V gene: TRBV9; J gene: TRBJ2-2; CDR3 protein: CASSVNPGGGTGELFF
V gene: TRBV13; J gene: TRBJ2-3; CDR3 protein: CASSLARSTDTQYF
V gene: TRBV11-3; J gene: TRBJ2-1; CDR3 protein: CASSFAGTSGNGEQFF
V gene: TRBV3-1/TRBV3-2; J gene: TRBJ1-3; CDR3 protein: CASSPSPGGNTIYF
V gene: TRBV9; J gene: TRBJ1-5; CDR3 protein: CASSVSSNQPQHF
V gene: TRBV9; J gene: TRBJ2-3; CDR3 protein: CASSVSGSEADTQYF
V gene: TRBV11-2; J gene: TRBJ2-1; CDR3 protein: CASSYRTQQFF
V gene: TRBV27; J gene: TRBJ2-3; CDR3 protein: CASSSGTGGGTQYF
V gene: TRBV3-1/TRBV3-2; J gene: TRBJ1-6; CDR3 protein: CASSPPGHVNSPLHF
V gene: TRBV7-2; J gene: TRBJ2-5; CDR3 protein: CASSLGWAETQYF
V gene: TRBV21-1; J gene: TRBJ2-7; CDR3 protein: CASSRGGSTYEQYF
V gene: TRBV7-8; J gene: TRBJ2-4; CDR3 protein: CASSTQGQGSIQYF
V gene: TRBV28; J gene: TRBJ2-2; CDR3 protein: CASSRRDQYTGELFF
V gene: TRBV5-4; J gene: TRBJ2-3; CDR3 protein: CASSTGTGGSDTQYF
V gene: TRBV14; J gene: TRBJ2-2; CDR3 protein: CASSPWTGREHTGELFF
V gene: TRBV4-2; J gene: TRBJ1-6; CDR3 protein: CASSRGQINSPLHF
V gene: TRBV3-1/TRBV3-2; J gene: TRBJ1-1; CDR3 protein: CASSHDRGSEAFF